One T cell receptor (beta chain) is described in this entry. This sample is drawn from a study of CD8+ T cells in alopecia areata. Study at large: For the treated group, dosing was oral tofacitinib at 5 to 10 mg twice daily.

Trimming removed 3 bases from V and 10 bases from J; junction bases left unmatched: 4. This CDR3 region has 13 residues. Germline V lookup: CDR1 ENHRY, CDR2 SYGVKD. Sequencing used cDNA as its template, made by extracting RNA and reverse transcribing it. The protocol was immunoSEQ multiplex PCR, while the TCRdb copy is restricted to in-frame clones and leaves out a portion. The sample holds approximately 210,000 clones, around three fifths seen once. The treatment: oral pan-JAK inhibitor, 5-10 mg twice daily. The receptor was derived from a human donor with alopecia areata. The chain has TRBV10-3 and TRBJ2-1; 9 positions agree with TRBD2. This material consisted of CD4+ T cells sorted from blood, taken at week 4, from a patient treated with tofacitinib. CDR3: CAISDLAGAEQFF. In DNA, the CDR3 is TGTGCCATCAGTGATTTAGCGGGGGCCGAGCAGTTCTTC.